The clone carrying this T cell receptor beta chain was counted only a few times. Its antigen is undetermined. In the original processing: The distant-metastasis classifier for papillary thyroid cancer was built from CDR3 differences across clinicopathological groups. TCRdb re-called the PCR reads with MiXCR. These V and J calls are TCRdb output, not the study's own analysis. The sample holds 3,500 to 5,000 clones, approximately 35% seen once. This specimen comes from a study of metastatic and nonmetastatic thyroid tumors. Overall study: Repertoire comparisons spanned blood and tumor or nodule tissue from malignant and benign thyroid patients.

V was clipped by 5 bases and J by 0 bases, with 14 bases between them. The germline V gene encodes CDR1 MDHEN and CDR2 SYDVKM. CDR3 size: 16 residues. Notes on the study in general: Relative to benign nodules, malignant thyroid tumors were reportedly characterized by significantly elevated TCR beta diversity in blood and tumor.

Patients were all untreated before their thyroid surgery. The sequenced sample consisted of tumor tissue. V usage is TRBV28 and J usage is TRBJ1-5; D may be TRBD1 (5 bases). The sequence was collected from a male donor with papillary thyroid cancer or a benign thyroid nodule (not recorded which). Some clones in this sample may be carry-over from other donors' samples. CDR3 sequence: CASSPREYYSNQPQHF. CDR3 nucleotides: TGTGCCAGCAGTCCCAGGGAGTACTATAGCAATCAGCCCCAGCATTTT.